These 30 T cell receptor beta chains were all obtained from the same sample, sequenced in a study of shared clonotypes between healthy human individuals. Profiled with immunoSEQ multiplex PCR; TCRdb holds only in-frame clones, not every one. The sample has millions of clones; over 85% are singletons. The sequenced sample consisted of naive CD4+ T cells sorted from blood. As for subset: CD45RA+ positively selected. The receptor set was obtained from a man aged 18 to 29 in good health.

The V and J genes are TRBV5-6 and TRBJ1-1; unclear D gene. The length of the CDR3 is 11 residues. From germline, CDR1 is SGHDT and CDR2 YYEEEE. With 2 bases removed from V and 4 bases from J, the gap between germline ends came to 3 bases. CDR3 region: CASSFSTEAFF. In DNA, the CDR3 is TGTGCCAGCAGCTTCAGCACTGAAGCTTTCTTT.

CDR3 protein: CAISEYTGRNEQYF. The CDR3 coding sequence is TGTGCCATCAGTGAATATACAGGGCGGAACGAGCAGTACTTC. This rearrangement joins TRBV10-3 to TRBJ2-7; D may be TRBD1 (6 bases). Germline values: CDR1 ENHRY, CDR2 SYGVKD. This CDR3 has 14 residues. Trimming left V 3 bases short and J 5 bases short, with 14 bases between.

V and J are TRBV5-6 and TRBJ2-5, with TRBD1 identical over 12 bases. V shed 4 bases, J shed 5 bases, and the junction held 6 bases outside the gene matches. The CDR3 length is 15 residues. Germline V gene sequence: CDR1 SGHDT, CDR2 YYEEEE. CDR3 amino acids: CASSPGTGGVETQYF. The CDR3 DNA reads TGTGCCAGCAGCCCCGGGACAGGGGGCGTTGAGACCCAGTACTTC.

The J gene is TRBJ2-1, the V gene TRBV19; TRBD2 agrees at 11 bases. V trimming: 3 bases; J trimming: 6 bases; junction bases outside the gene matches: 7. Germline-derived CDR1 and CDR2 are LNHDA and SQIVND (reference sequence). The CDR3 has 16 amino acids. The CDR3 protein is CASSILAGGPPNEQFF. CDR3 in DNA: TGTGCCAGTAGTATTTTAGCGGGAGGGCCTCCCAATGAGCAGTTCTTC.

This clone was seen more than once but under ten times. The V gene is TRBV28, the J gene TRBJ1-5; 7 bases match TRBD1. The germline CDR1 and CDR2 sequences are MDHEN and SYDVKM. This CDR3 has 14 residues. V dropped 4 bases and J dropped 7; count of bases not matched to a gene: 7. Here the CDR3 reads CASSSGQFGQPQHF. Written as DNA, the CDR3 is TGTGCCAGCAGTTCGGGACAGTTCGGGCAGCCCCAGCATTTT.

CDR3 loop: CASSSQGDFGKLFF. CDR3 in DNA: TGTGCCAGCAGCTCACAGGGAGATTTTGGAAAACTGTTTTTT. The rearrangement joins TRBV5-4 to TRBJ1-4; D is possibly TRBD1 (6 bases). V was cut by 3 bases and J by 10 bases, with 16 bases left in between. CDR1 and CDR2 from the germline V gene are SGHNT and YYREEE (reference sequence). CDR3 length: 14 amino acids.

The chain recombines TRBV6-1 with TRBJ2-3; D unresolved. Germline CDR1 and CDR2: MNHNS and SASEGT. This CDR3 spans 12 amino acids. V was shortened by 2 bases and J by 5 bases, with 5 bases between the two germline ends. In nucleotides, the CDR3 is TGTGCCAGCAGTGAATGGCGAGATACGCAGTATTTT. Its protein product is CASSEWRDTQYF.

V is TRBV19 and J is TRBJ1-2; 8 bases line up with TRBD1. The germline gives CDR1 LNHDA, CDR2 SQIVND (reference sequence). This CDR3 is built from 15 residues. V shed 6 bases, J shed 1 base, and the junction held 7 bases outside the gene matches. DNA of the CDR3: TGTGCCAGTAGCCCCGGGACAGGTTTTAACTATGGCTACACCTTC. Translated, it gives CASSPGTGFNYGYTF.

This chain uses TRBV4-1 with TRBJ2-1, with D perhaps TRBD1 or TRBD2 (5 bases each). The V gene's germline CDR1 is MGHRA and CDR2 YSYEKL. Trimming left V 1 base short and J 2 bases short, with 9 bases between. The CDR3 has 15 amino acids. The CDR3 DNA sequence: TGCGCCAGCAGCCAAGTCCGGGACCCCTACAATGAGCAGTTCTTC. The encoded protein is CASSQVRDPYNEQFF.

This clone has only one observation. The chain is built from TRBV18 and TRBJ2-2; D ambiguous. The CDR3 runs to 15 residues. Germline V gene sequence: CDR1 KGHSH, CDR2 LQKENI. Trimming cost V 6 bases and J 2 bases, with 13 bases left between them. The CDR3, as DNA: TGTGCCAGCTCCCCCCTTGCGACCAACACCGGGGAGCTGTTTTTT. It specifies CASSPLATNTGELFF.

The chain recombines TRBV29-1 with TRBJ1-2; D unclear. The CDR3 covers 14 residues. Trimming pared 0 bases from V and 5 bases from J, leaving 13 bases between. CDR1 SQVTM and CDR2 ANQGSEA come from the germline V gene. CDR3 DNA sequence: TGCAGCGTTGAAGATTCGGGTTCACCATATGGCTACACCTTC. Protein product: CSVEDSGSPYGYTF.

Regarding this clone: The identical CDR3 is also encoded by other nucleotide sequences in the sample. The rearrangement uses TRBV4-1 and TRBJ2-2; 8 bases are shared with TRBD1. With 1 base clipped from V and 5 bases from J, the junction kept 3 bases outside the gene matches. The CDR3 sequence is 15 residues long. The germline V gene has CDR1 MGHRA and CDR2 YSYEKL. The CDR3 sequence: CASSQGDRGTGELFF. The CDR3 coding sequence is TGCGCCAGCAGCCAAGGAGACAGGGGAACCGGGGAGCTGTTTTTT.

CDR3 coding DNA: TGTGCCATCAGTCTGGGGGCCCCCACAGATACGCAGTATTTT. It yields the protein CAISLGAPTDTQYF. J is TRBJ2-3 and V is TRBV10-3; TRBD1 is a possible D gene (6 bases). V dropped 5 bases and J dropped 2 bases, with 11 bases sitting between them. Germline-derived CDR1 and CDR2 are ENHRY and SYGVKD. CDR3 size: 14 residues.

V gene TRBV18 combines with J gene TRBJ1-4; TRBD1 matches 7 bases. Trimming took 2 bases from V and 7 from J; bases not matched to a gene: 7. Germline loops: CDR1 KGHSH, CDR2 LQKENI. There are 15 residues in the CDR3. The CDR3 loop is CASSPASGGGEKLFF. CDR3 bases: TGTGCCAGCTCACCAGCATCAGGGGGAGGTGAAAAACTGTTTTTT.

The V call is TRBV30, the J call TRBJ1-1, with D possibly matching TRBD1 (5 bases). The CDR3 consists of 15 residues. The germline V gene has CDR1 GTSNPN and CDR2 SVGIG (reference sequence). Trimming left V 1 base short and J 0 bases short, with 12 bases between. The CDR3 bases are TGTGCCTGGAGTGGGGGGGGAGTCATGAACACTGAAGCTTTCTTT. Amino acid sequence: CAWSGGGVMNTEAFF.

The chain carries TRBV11-2 and TRBJ2-5, with D perhaps being TRBD1 or TRBD2 (5 bases each). Between the trimmed V and J ends, which lost 2 bases and 5 bases, there was a span of 12 bases. The CDR3 length is 14 residues. Germline assignment: CDR1 SGHAT and CDR2 FQNNGV. CDR3 coding DNA: TGTGCCAGCAGCTTATGGGGGAGTGGGGAGACCCAGTACTTC. Translating it yields CASSLWGSGETQYF.

As to this clone: The same CDR3 can be traced to other DNA sequences in this sample. The CDR3 is CASSLGDRVGTDTQYF. CDR3 coding DNA: TGTGCCAGCAGCTTAGGGGACAGGGTAGGCACAGATACGCAGTATTTT. The chain has TRBV11-2 and TRBJ2-3; 9 bases are shared with TRBD1. Germline CDR1 reads SGHAT; CDR2 reads FQNNGV. V gave up 1 base and J gave up 1 base; unmatched junction bases: 3. This CDR3 has 16 residues. Supplemented by reference TRBV11-2 and TRBJ2-3, the full variable domain reads EAGVAQSPRYKIIEKRQSVAFWCNPISGHATLYWYQQILGQGPKLLIQFQNNGVVDDSQLPKDRFSAERLKGVDSTLKIQPAKLEDSAVYLCASSLGDRVGTDTQYFGPGTRLTVL.

The gene calls are TRBV30 and TRBJ1-1; no clear D gene. The germline V and J ends were trimmed by 2 bases and 0 bases, with 10 bases remaining between them. The CDR3 is made up of 14 amino acids. Germline lookup yields CDR1 GTSNPN and CDR2 SVGIG (reference sequence). CDR3 sequence reads: CAWSKTAMNTEAFF. The CDR3 nucleotides read TGTGCCTGGAGTAAGACGGCCATGAACACTGAAGCTTTCTTT.

The chain links TRBV27 to TRBJ1-1; weak D call: TRBD1 (6 bases). V was clipped by 2 bases and J by 5 bases, with 15 bases between them. Germline CDR1 reads MNHEY; CDR2 reads SMNVEV (reference sequence). The CDR3 has 15 residues. CDR3 loop: CASSLIRGLRTEAFF. CDR3 coding DNA: TGTGCCAGCAGTTTAATCCGGGGGCTGAGGACTGAAGCTTTCTTT.

This sequence joins TRBV12-5 and TRBJ2-7; TRBD1 matches at 9 bases. Trimming took 6 bases from V and 6 from J; bases not matched to a gene: 9. Germline CDR1 and CDR2: LGHNT and FRNRAP. The CDR3 runs to 14 residues. The CDR3 here is CASGTGTGLSEQYF. CDR3 nucleotide sequence: TGTGCTAGTGGAACCGGGACAGGGCTGTCCGAGCAGTACTTC.

The chain combines TRBV6-4 with TRBJ2-3; 15 bases match TRBD2. The V segment lost 4 bases and the J segment 4 bases; nucleotides outside the gene matches: 6. The length of the CDR3 is 17 residues. Germline lookup yields CDR1 MRHNA and CDR2 SNTAGT. The CDR3 loop is CASSVQGLAGGADTQYF. The CDR3 coding sequence is TGTGCCAGCAGTGTTCAAGGACTAGCGGGGGGGGCAGATACGCAGTATTTT.

In its sample, this clone was seen a few times. Other DNA sequences of this sample code for an identical CDR3. The rearrangement joins TRBV7-8 to TRBJ1-5; 7 bases align to TRBD1. Unmatched junction bases numbered 3, after V lost 5 bases and J lost 5 bases. The CDR3 runs 13 residues. The germline V gene encodes CDR1 SGHVS and CDR2 FQNEAQ. The CDR3 DNA sequence: TGTGCCAGCAGCCCTGACAGGGATCAGCCCCAGCATTTT. Its translation: CASSPDRDQPQHF.

On this clone itself: The sample carries other DNA sequences with the same CDR3. The V gene is TRBV5-1, the J gene TRBJ2-6; TRBD1 matches at 10 bases. CDR3 length equals 16 residues. V gave up 4 bases and J gave up 4 bases; unmatched junction bases: 5. CDR1 is SGHRS and CDR2 is YFSETQ in the germline V gene. The CDR3 is CASSPDRGTGANVLTF. In DNA form, the CDR3 reads TGCGCCAGCAGCCCGGACAGGGGGACGGGGGCCAACGTCCTGACTTTC.

The rearrangement uses TRBV28 and TRBJ1-1, with unresolved D. CDR3 length: 12 residues. V was clipped by 4 bases and J by 5 bases, with 8 bases between them. Per the germline V gene, CDR1 is MDHEN and CDR2 is SYDVKM. Here the CDR3 DNA reads TGTGCCAGCAGTTCCCAAAGAACTGAAGCTTTCTTT. Protein: CASSSQRTEAFF.

The V gene is TRBV7-8, the J gene TRBJ2-5; D is possibly TRBD1 or TRBD2 (5 bases each). Germline CDR1 and CDR2: SGHVS and FQNEAQ. V was shortened by 3 bases and J by 5 bases, with 16 bases between the two germline ends. The CDR3 totals 15 residues. CDR3 amino acids: CASSFLFDGAETQYF. The CDR3 DNA sequence: TGTGCCAGCAGCTTCCTTTTCGACGGGGCGGAGACCCAGTACTTC. Full variable domain (rest looked up from reference TRBV7-8 and TRBJ2-5): GAGVSQSPRYKVAKRGQDVALRCDPISGHVSLFWYQQALGQGPEFLTYFQNEAQLDKSGLPSDRFFAERPEGSVSTLKIQRTQQEDSAVYLCASSFLFDGAETQYFGPGTRLLVL.

The chain carries TRBV5-5 and TRBJ1-2, with D uncertain. The CDR3 contains 11 residues. Trimming stripped 2 bases from V and 3 bases from J, with 2 bases between. Germline V gives CDR1 SGHKS, CDR2 YYEKEE (reference sequence). The CDR3 DNA is TGTGCCAGCAGCTTCGACTATGGCTACACCTTC. Amino acids: CASSFDYGYTF.

This rearrangement joins TRBV27 to TRBJ1-1; TRBD1 matches at 8 bases. CDR3 length equals 15 residues. Germline CDR1 is MNHEY and CDR2 is SMNVEV (reference sequence). J gave up 4 bases and V 5 bases, and 9 bases lay outside the gene matches. CDR3 bases: TGTGCCAGCAGTCTAAAGGACAGGGTCGGCACTGAAGCTTTCTTT. Amino acid sequence: CASSLKDRVGTEAFF.

The rearrangement links TRBV10-1 to TRBJ2-2, with a possible D match to TRBD1 (5 bases). Germline V CDR1 and CDR2: WNHNN, SYGVQD (reference sequence). Trimming stripped 2 bases from V and 7 bases from J, with 8 bases between. The CDR3 sequence is 13 residues long. The CDR3 protein is CASSEGAGGELFF. The CDR3 nucleotides are TGCGCCAGCAGTGAGGGGGCAGGCGGGGAGCTGTTTTTT.

This chain connects TRBV28 to TRBJ1-5; D not resolved. The CDR3 length is 16 residues. Per the germline V gene, CDR1 is MDHEN and CDR2 is SYDVKM. The germline V and J ends were trimmed by 8 bases and 0 bases, with 17 bases remaining between them. CDR3 nucleotides: TGTGCCAGCTCAAGGACGAGTTGGTATAGCAATCAGCCCCAGCATTTT. Translated, it gives CASSRTSWYSNQPQHF.

This clone was counted a single time. The rearrangement joins TRBV5-1 to TRBJ2-2, with D perhaps TRBD2 (6 bases). Germline CDR1 SGHRS, CDR2 YFSETQ. Trimming took off 2 bases at V and 5 bases at J, with 16 bases between the two ends. The CDR3 has 16 residues. In nucleotides, the CDR3 is TGCGCCAGCAGCTTCACTCCTAACGCGGGGACCGGGGAGCTGTTTTTT. This gives the protein CASSFTPNAGTGELFF.